The 4 T cell receptor beta chains presented below share a single source sample, sequenced in a study of T cell responses to AZD1222 COVID-19 vaccine. Only in-frame clones appear in the TCRdb table, and some are missing; sequencing was by immunoSEQ multiplex PCR. The sample lists 85,000 to 130,000 clones; roughly nine tenths were seen once. The specimen comprised peripheral blood, sampled on day 0 of AZD1222 vaccination. All receptors derive from an adult in good health.

The chain employs TRBV27 and TRBJ1-2; 9 positions agree with TRBD1. The CDR3 is 13 residues long. Germline V gives CDR1 MNHEY, CDR2 SMNVEV (reference sequence). V lost 6 bases to trimming and J lost 8 bases; unmatched junction nucleotides: 7. CDR3 DNA sequence: TGTGCCAGCAGCTACAGGGGGCGGAAAGGCTACACCTTC. Translating it yields CASSYRGRKGYTF.

This chain links TRBV28 with TRBJ1-1; D not resolved. The V gene's germline CDR1 is MDHEN and CDR2 SYDVKM. Trimming removed 1 base at V and 1 base at J, with 4 bases between. The CDR3 is made up of 13 amino acids. The CDR3 nucleotides are TGTGCCAGCAGTTTATCCAAGAACACTGAAGCTTTCTTT. Translated, it gives CASSLSKNTEAFF. Filled out from reference TRBV28 and TRBJ1-1, the complete variable domain reads DVKVTQSSRYLVKRTGEKVFLECVQDMDHENMFWYRQDPGLGLRLIYFSYDVKMKEKGDIPEGYSVSREKKERFSLILESASTNQTSMYLCASSLSKNTEAFFGQGTRLTVV.

This chain joins TRBV5-1 and TRBJ2-5; 9 nucleotides line up with TRBD1. This CDR3 comprises 14 residues. The ends lost 4 bases at V and 1 base at J; junction bases unmatched: 2. Germline CDR1 reads SGHRS; CDR2 reads YFSETQ. CDR3 in amino acids: CASSLDRGQETQYF. The CDR3 DNA follows: TGCGCCAGCAGCCTGGACAGGGGCCAAGAGACCCAGTACTTC.

The chain joins TRBV5-5 to TRBJ2-3, with unresolved D. V shed 0 bases and J shed 2 bases, with 10 bases lying between them. The CDR3 contains 15 residues. Looked up from germline, CDR1 is SGHKS and CDR2 is YYEKEE (reference sequence). This chain's CDR3 is CASSLVGIYTDTQYF. In DNA form, the CDR3 reads TGTGCCAGCAGCTTGGTGGGCATTTACACAGATACGCAGTATTTT. The entire variable domain, with the rest obtained from reference TRBV5-5 and TRBJ2-3, is as follows: DAGVTQSPTHLIKTRGQQVTLRCSPISGHKSVSWYQQVLGQGPQFIFQYYEKEERGRGNFPDRFSARQFPNYSSELNVNALLLGDSALYLCASSLVGIYTDTQYFGPGTRLTVL.